The 16 T cell receptor beta chains below come from one sample, sequenced in a study of PD-1 blockade in classical Hodgkin lymphoma. Sequenced by immunoSEQ multiplex PCR; TCRdb stores in-frame clones only, minus some. The data hold 20,000 to 30,000 clones, with around 82% observed a single time. Every patient had relapsed following autologous stem cell transplantation, and cohorts differed in brentuximab vedotin exposure. The material was peripheral blood mononuclear cells (PBMCs), obtained before the second cycle of nivolumab. These receptors were taken from a human donor with classical Hodgkin lymphoma.

The genes are TRBV7-3 and TRBJ2-3; 7 bases align to TRBD1. Germline CDR1 reads SGHTA; CDR2 reads FQGTGA. The CDR3 contains 15 residues. V dropped 4 bases and J dropped 5; count of bases not matched to a gene: 9. CDR3 nucleotide sequence: TGTGCCAGCAGCTCCTCGACAGGGTTGGGAGATACGCAGTATTTT. Its protein is CASSSSTGLGDTQYF. Using reference TRBV7-3 and TRBJ2-3 for the parts outside the CDR3, the full variable domain is GAGVSQTPSNKVTEKGKYVELRCDPISGHTALYWYRQSLGQGPEFLIYFQGTGAADDSGLPNDRFFAVRPEGSVSTLKIQRTERGDSAVYLCASSSSTGLGDTQYFGPGTRLTVL.

This clone was seen only once. This chain links TRBV5-4 with TRBJ2-5; D might be TRBD2 (6 bases). Trimming stripped 0 bases from V and 4 bases from J, with 10 bases between. From germline, CDR1 is SGHNT and CDR2 YYREEE (reference sequence). This CDR3 comprises 14 residues. The CDR3 nucleotides read TGTGCCAGCAGCTTGGTGGGACTTTCAGAGACCCAGTACTTC. Amino acids: CASSLVGLSETQYF.

The chain combines TRBV6-5 with TRBJ2-7; 7 nucleotides match TRBD1. Germline V gene sequence: CDR1 MNHEY, CDR2 SVGAGI. The CDR3 contains 15 residues. Trimming at V came to 7 bases and at J to 0 bases, leaving 9 bases not matched to a gene. DNA of the CDR3: TGTGCCAGCAAAATTACAGGGGAGAGCTCCTACGAGCAGTACTTC. Encoded protein: CASKITGESSYEQYF.

The gene calls are TRBV27 and TRBJ1-6; tentative D call: TRBD1 (5 bases). The V gene lost 3 bases and the J gene lost 9 bases, with 12 bases spanning the gap. Per the germline V gene, CDR1 is MNHEY and CDR2 is SMNVEV (reference sequence). The CDR3 consists of 14 residues. The CDR3 sequence is CASSFLPGRSPLHF. The CDR3 nucleotides read TGTGCCAGCAGTTTTTTGCCGGGACGTTCACCCCTCCACTTT.

V gene TRBV5-4 combines with J gene TRBJ2-7; D uncertain. Trimming took off 2 bases at V and 1 base at J, with 13 bases between the two ends. CDR3 size: 15 residues. Germline CDR1 reads SGHNT; CDR2 reads YYREEE (reference sequence). Here the CDR3 reads CASSLSTEVSYEQYF. The CDR3 DNA reads as TGTGCCAGCAGCTTAAGTACAGAAGTATCCTACGAGCAGTACTTC.

This clone was seen once. The CDR3 region has the DNA TGTGCCAGCAGCTGGGACAGGGGAGAGGACAAGTATGGCTACACCTTC. As protein: CASSWDRGEDKYGYTF. V usage is TRBV7-8 and J usage is TRBJ1-2; 10 bases match TRBD1. V lost 4 bases and J lost 5; bases outside the gene matches: 10. The CDR3 is 16 residues long. The germline V gene encodes CDR1 SGHVS and CDR2 FQNEAQ. Drawing the rest from reference TRBV7-8 and TRBJ1-2, the complete variable domain is GAGVSQSPRYKVAKRGQDVALRCDPISGHVSLFWYQQALGQGPEFLTYFQNEAQLDKSGLPSDRFFAERPEGSVSTLKIQRTQQEDSAVYLCASSWDRGEDKYGYTFGSGTRLTVV.

The chain joins TRBV5-5 to TRBJ1-4, with a tentative D call TRBD1 (6 bases). Germline V gene sequence: CDR1 SGHKS, CDR2 YYEKEE (reference sequence). The length of the CDR3 is 14 residues. V dropped 3 bases and J dropped 1 base, with 7 bases sitting between them. CDR3 sequence (DNA): TGTGCCAGCAGCTGGACAGAAACTAATGAAAAACTGTTTTTT. It yields the protein CASSWTETNEKLFF.

The V call is TRBV11-1, the J call TRBJ2-1; 13 nucleotides line up with TRBD2. The CDR3 totals 16 residues. From germline, CDR1 is SGHAT and CDR2 FQDESV (reference sequence). The V and J ends lost 6 bases and 0 bases, in that order; junction bases with no gene match: 2. CDR3 DNA sequence: TGTGCCAGCAGTTGGACTAGCGGGAGCTCCTACAATGAGCAGTTCTTC. Amino acids: CASSWTSGSSYNEQFF.

The table lists this clone with a few counts. The chain carries TRBV7-9 and TRBJ2-6; tentatively, D is TRBD1 or TRBD2 (5 bases each). The V gene's germline CDR1 is SEHNR and CDR2 FQNEAQ (reference sequence). V dropped 5 bases and J dropped 4 bases, with 21 bases sitting between them. This CDR3 region has 18 residues. The CDR3 reads CASSPGTGRPEGANVLTF. The CDR3 nucleotides read TGTGCCAGCAGCCCCGGGACGGGGCGGCCTGAGGGGGCCAACGTCCTGACTTTC. The full variable domain, in which reference TRBV7-9 and TRBJ2-6 provide the parts outside the CDR3, is DTGVSQNPRHKITKRGQNVTFRCDPISEHNRLYWYRQTLGQGPEFLTYFQNEAQLEKSRLLSDRFSAERPKGSFSTLEIQRTEQGDSAMYLCASSPGTGRPEGANVLTFGAGSRLTVL.

V and J are TRBV2 and TRBJ1-6, with D possibly TRBD1 on 5 matching bases. Germline-derived CDR1 and CDR2 are SNHLY and FYNNEI. The length of the CDR3 is 16 residues. V was cut by 0 bases and J by 10 bases, with 16 bases left in between. CDR3 sequence: CASSEALRGIGSPLHF. In DNA form, the CDR3 reads TGTGCCAGCAGTGAAGCGCTTAGGGGAATAGGATCACCCCTCCACTTT.

This chain connects TRBV15 to TRBJ2-5; possible D gene TRBD2, 5 bases. This CDR3 spans 18 amino acids. CDR1 is LNHNV, CDR2 YYDKDF, per germline (reference sequence). Trimming removed 0 bases at V and 2 bases at J, with 19 bases between. CDR3 in DNA: TGTGCCACCAGCAGAGACGCCTTCGAGCAGGACTCGCAAGAGACCCAGTACTTC. This sequence encodes CATSRDAFEQDSQETQYF. Full variable domain (remainder filled in from reference TRBV15 and TRBJ2-5): DAMVIQNPRYQVTQFGKPVTLSCSQTLNHNVMYWYQQKSSQAPKLLFHYYDKDFNNEADTPDNFQSRRPNTSFCFLDIRSPGLGDTAMYLCATSRDAFEQDSQETQYFGPGTRLLVL.

This chain connects TRBV19 to TRBJ1-2; TRBD1 agrees at 10 bases. The germline gives CDR1 LNHDA, CDR2 SQIVND (reference sequence). Trimming at V came to 4 bases and at J to 4 bases, leaving 6 bases not matched to a gene. The CDR3 has 15 amino acids. CDR3 nucleotide sequence: TGTGCCAGTAGTACCTGGGACAGGGGAACCTATGGCTACACCTTC. This codes for CASSTWDRGTYGYTF. Supplemented by reference TRBV19 and TRBJ1-2, the full variable domain reads DGGITQSPKYLFRKEGQNVTLSCEQNLNHDAMYWYRQDPGQGLRLIYYSQIVNDFQKGDIAEGYSVSREKKESFPLTVTSAQKNPTAFYLCASSTWDRGTYGYTFGSGTRLTVV.

The V call is TRBV4-3, the J call TRBJ1-4; tentative D call: TRBD1 (5 bases). The CDR3 runs to 17 residues. Germline V lookup: CDR1 LGHNA, CDR2 YSLEER. V was cut by 3 bases and J by 0 bases, with 14 bases left in between. The CDR3, as DNA: TGCGCCAGCAGCCAGAGGGAGGGACGCGCAACTAATGAAAAACTGTTTTTT. It specifies CASSQREGRATNEKLFF.

This clone was seen a single time. The CDR3 DNA sequence: TGTGCCAGCTTAAGGGGGCTAGCGGGGGCCGGGGACACCGGGGAGCTGTTTTTT. It specifies CASLRGLAGAGDTGELFF. This chain connects TRBV5-4 to TRBJ2-2; 10 bases align to TRBD2. With V trimmed by 7 bases and J by 3 bases, 15 bases remained unmatched. The CDR3 consists of 18 residues. CDR1 is SGHNT, CDR2 YYREEE, per germline (reference sequence).

This chain links TRBV7-6 with TRBJ1-1; 8 bases map to TRBD1. In germline, CDR1 is SGHVS, CDR2 FNYEAQ. This CDR3 contains 19 residues. The trim removed 3 bases at V and 4 bases at J, leaving 19 bases unmatched. In nucleotides, the CDR3 is TGTGCCAGCAGCTTGTATCGCCAGGGGGCGTTCGCTCGGAGCACTGAAGCTTTCTTT. Amino acids: CASSLYRQGAFARSTEAFF.

The chain has TRBV28 and TRBJ2-7, with D perhaps TRBD1 (6 bases). This CDR3 has 16 residues. CDR1 MDHEN and CDR2 SYDVKM come from the germline V gene. V was pared by 2 bases and J by 3 bases, with 17 bases between. CDR3 amino acids: CASSLLLGTPFYEQYF. In nucleotides, the CDR3 is TGTGCCAGCAGTTTACTTCTAGGGACACCCTTCTACGAGCAGTACTTC.